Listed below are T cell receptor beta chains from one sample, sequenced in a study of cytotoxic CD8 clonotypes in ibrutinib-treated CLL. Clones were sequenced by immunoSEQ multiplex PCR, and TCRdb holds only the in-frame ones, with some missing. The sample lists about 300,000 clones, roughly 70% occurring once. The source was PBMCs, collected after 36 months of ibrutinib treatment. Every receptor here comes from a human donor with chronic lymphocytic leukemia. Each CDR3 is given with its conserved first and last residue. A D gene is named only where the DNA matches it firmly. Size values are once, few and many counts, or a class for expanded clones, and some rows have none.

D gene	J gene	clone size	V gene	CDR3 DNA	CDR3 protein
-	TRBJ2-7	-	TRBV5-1	TGCGCCAGCAGGCTCCGCGTATCCTACGAGCAGTACTTC	CASRLRVSYEQYF
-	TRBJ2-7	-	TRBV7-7	TGTGCCAGCAGCTTAGGAGTTCGGGACACATTGTACTTC	CASSLGVRDTLYF
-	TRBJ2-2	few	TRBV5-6	TGTGCCAGCAGGGTGGTTACCTCGAACACCGGGGAGCTGTTTTTT	CASRVVTSNTGELFF
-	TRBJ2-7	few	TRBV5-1	TGCGCCAGCAGCTTGGGTAGCTTCGAACACTACGAGCAGTACTTC	CASSLGSFEHYEQYF
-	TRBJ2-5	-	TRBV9	TGTGCCAGCAGCGTAGGCACAGCCCAAGAGACCCAGTACTTC	CASSVGTAQETQYF
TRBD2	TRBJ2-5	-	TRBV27	TGTGCCAGCAGTTTATGGCGGGGGAGCCAAGAGACCCAGTACTTC	CASSLWRGSQETQYF
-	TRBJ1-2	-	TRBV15	TGTGCCACCAGCAGAGATAGAACGGCCGGAACCTATGGCTACACCTTC	CATSRDRTAGTYGYTF
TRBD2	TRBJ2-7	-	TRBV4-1	TGCGCCAGCAGCCAAGAAGGGACTAGCGGGGGTTACGAGCAGTACTTC	CASSQEGTSGGYEQYF
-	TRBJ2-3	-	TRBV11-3	TGTGCCAGCAGCTCCAGGGGTGATACGCAGTATTTT	CASSSRGDTQYF
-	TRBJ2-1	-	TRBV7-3	TGTGCCAGCAGCCCCCACCTAGGAAAGGGCGTTGAGCAGTTCTTC	CASSPHLGKGVEQFF
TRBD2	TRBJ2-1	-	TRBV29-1	TGCAGCGTTGAAGGATGGACTAGCGGGTACACGGGCAATGAGCAGTTCTTC	CSVEGWTSGYTGNEQFF
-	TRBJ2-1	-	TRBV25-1	TGTGCCAGCAGTGATCGCACAGTCTATGAGCAGTTCTTC	CASSDRTVYEQFF
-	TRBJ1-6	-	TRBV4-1	TGCGCCAGCAGCCAAGATCTTGATGACAGTTACAACAACCTTAATAATTCACCCCTCCACTTT	CASSQDLDDSYNNLNNSPLHF
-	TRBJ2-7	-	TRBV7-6	TGTGCCAGCAGCTCACGTTGGGGGAACGAGCAGTACTTC	CASSSRWGNEQYF
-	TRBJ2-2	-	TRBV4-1	TGCGCCAGCAGCCAAGCTCAGGGGATCACCGGGGAGCTGTTTTTT	CASSQAQGITGELFF
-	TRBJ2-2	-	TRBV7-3	TGTGCCAGCAGCTCATGGGACGGGGAGCTGTTTTTT	CASSSWDGELFF
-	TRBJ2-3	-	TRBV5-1	TGCGCCAGCAGCTTGGGGTCGGGTGGGAGGACAGATACGCAGTATTTT	CASSLGSGGRTDTQYF
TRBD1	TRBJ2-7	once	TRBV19	TGTGCCAGTAGTATTAGGACAGGGGGGTCCTACGAGCAGTACTTC	CASSIRTGGSYEQYF
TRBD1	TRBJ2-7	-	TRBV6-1	TGTGCCAGCAGGGCAGCCGGGACAGGAGGCTACGAGCAGTACTTC	CASRAAGTGGYEQYF
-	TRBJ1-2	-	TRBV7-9	TGTGCCAGCAGCCCCGGGCAGGCTTATGGCTACACCTTC	CASSPGQAYGYTF
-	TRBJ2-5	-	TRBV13	TGTGCCAGCAGCATCCGAGGGGAGCTTCAAGAGACCCAGTACTTC	CASSIRGELQETQYF
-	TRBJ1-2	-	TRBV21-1	TGTGCCAGAGACAGAGCTAACTATGGCTACACCTTC	CARDRANYGYTF
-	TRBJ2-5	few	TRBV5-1	TGCGCCAGCAGCTTGGGTGCGGGATTCCAAGAGACCCAGTACTTC	CASSLGAGFQETQYF
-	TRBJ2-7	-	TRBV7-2	TGTGCCAGCAGCGGAAGGGGGTGGGTCTCCTACGAGCAGTACTTC	CASSGRGWVSYEQYF